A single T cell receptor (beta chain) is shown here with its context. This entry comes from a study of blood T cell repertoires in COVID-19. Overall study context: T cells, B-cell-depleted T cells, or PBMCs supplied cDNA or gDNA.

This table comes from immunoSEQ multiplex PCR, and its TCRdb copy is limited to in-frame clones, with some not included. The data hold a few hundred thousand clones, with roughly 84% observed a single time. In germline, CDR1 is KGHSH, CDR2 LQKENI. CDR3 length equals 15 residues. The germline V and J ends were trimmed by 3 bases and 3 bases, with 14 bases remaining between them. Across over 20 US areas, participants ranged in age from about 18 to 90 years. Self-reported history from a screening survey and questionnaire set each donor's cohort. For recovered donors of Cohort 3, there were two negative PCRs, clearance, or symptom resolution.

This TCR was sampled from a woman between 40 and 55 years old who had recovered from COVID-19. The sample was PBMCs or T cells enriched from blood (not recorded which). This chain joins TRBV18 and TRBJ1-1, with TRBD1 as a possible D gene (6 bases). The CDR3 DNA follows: TGTGCCAGCTCACCCCTGCGGGGGGCGGACACTGAAGCTTTCTTT. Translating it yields CASSPLRGADTEAFF.